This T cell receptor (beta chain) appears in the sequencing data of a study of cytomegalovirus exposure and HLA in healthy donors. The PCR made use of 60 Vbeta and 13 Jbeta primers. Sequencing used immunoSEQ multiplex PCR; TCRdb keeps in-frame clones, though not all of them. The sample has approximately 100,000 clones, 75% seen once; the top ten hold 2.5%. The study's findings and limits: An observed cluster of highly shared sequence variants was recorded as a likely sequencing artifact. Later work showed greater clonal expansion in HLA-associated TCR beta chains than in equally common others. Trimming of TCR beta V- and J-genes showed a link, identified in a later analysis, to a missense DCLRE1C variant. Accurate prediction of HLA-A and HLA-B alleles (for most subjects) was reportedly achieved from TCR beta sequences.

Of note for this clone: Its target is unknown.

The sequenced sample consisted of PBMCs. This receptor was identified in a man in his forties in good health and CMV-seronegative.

CDR3 in amino acids: CASSQPPQGADGNTIYF. The CDR3 nucleotides are TGTGCCAGCAGCCAGCCCCCCCAGGGGGCAGATGGAAACACCATATATTTT. The V gene is TRBV4-2, the J gene TRBJ1-3; TRBD1 aligns across 8 bases. J gave up 3 bases and V 3 bases, and 10 bases lay outside the gene matches. The CDR3 extends over 17 amino acids. Per the germline V gene, CDR1 is LGHNA and CDR2 is YNFKEQ.